This TCR beta chain appears in the sequencing data of a study of OX40 agonist ivuxolimab in advanced cancers. This table comes from immunoSEQ multiplex PCR, and its TCRdb copy is limited to in-frame clones, with some not included. This sample has about 77,000 clones; 89% occur once, and the top ten carry around 2.4%. This receptor was obtained from an adult with an advanced solid tumor such as melanoma, head and neck, liver or kidney cancer. Sequenced here: CD4+ or CD8+ T cells sorted from blood, sampled in a trial of the OX40 agonist ivuxolimab.

The CDR3 here is CASSQELGGWDGTLPFREQYF. The DNA for the CDR3 is TGTGCCAGCAGCCAAGAACTCGGGGGATGGGACGGGACGCTCCCGTTCCGCGAGCAGTACTTC. This chain uses TRBV4-2 with TRBJ2-5, with D perhaps TRBD2 (6 bases). The assigned J gene may be wrong: the sequence end matches TRBJ2-7 better. Germline CDR1 is LGHNA and CDR2 is YNFKEQ. The CDR3 is 21 residues long.